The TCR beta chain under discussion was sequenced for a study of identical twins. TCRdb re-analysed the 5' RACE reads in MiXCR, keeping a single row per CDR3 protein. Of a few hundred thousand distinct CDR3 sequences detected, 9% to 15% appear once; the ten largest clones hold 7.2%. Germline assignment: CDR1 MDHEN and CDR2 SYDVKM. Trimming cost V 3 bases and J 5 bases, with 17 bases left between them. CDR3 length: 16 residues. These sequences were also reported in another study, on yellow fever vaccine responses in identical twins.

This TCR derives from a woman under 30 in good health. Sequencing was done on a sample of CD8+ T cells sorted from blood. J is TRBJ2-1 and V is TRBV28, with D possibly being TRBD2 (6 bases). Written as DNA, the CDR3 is TGTGCCAGCAGTTTCCCGACTGGGCGGAGGGACAATGAGCAGTTCTTC. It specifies CASSFPTGRRDNEQFF. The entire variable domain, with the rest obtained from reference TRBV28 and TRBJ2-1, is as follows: DVKVTQSSRYLVKRTGEKVFLECVQDMDHENMFWYRQDPGLGLRLIYFSYDVKMKEKGDIPEGYSVSREKKERFSLILESASTNQTSMYLCASSFPTGRRDNEQFFGPGTRLTVL.